The count of the clone carrying this T cell receptor beta chain is one. The data derive from a study of blood T cell repertoires in COVID-19. On the study more broadly: Specimens from acute and convalescent COVID-19 originated in the United States, Italy and Spain. Sample material is recorded as cDNA or gDNA derived from T cells, B-cell-depleted T cells, or PBMCs.

The protocol was immunoSEQ multiplex PCR, while the TCRdb copy is restricted to in-frame clones and leaves out a portion. This sample yields under 200,000 clones, of which around four fifths are seen a single time; about 8.1% belongs to the top ten. CDR3 length: 13 residues. The germline V and J ends were trimmed by 6 bases and 1 base, with 4 bases remaining between them. This rearrangement joins TRBV12-3 or TRBV12-4 to TRBJ2-6; no clear D gene. The specimen was peripheral blood. The TCR was taken from an elderly woman with COVID-19, enrolled during active disease. In DNA, the CDR3 is TGTGCCAGCAGGCAGTCTGGGGCCAACGTCCTGACTTTC. It codes for CASRQSGANVLTF.